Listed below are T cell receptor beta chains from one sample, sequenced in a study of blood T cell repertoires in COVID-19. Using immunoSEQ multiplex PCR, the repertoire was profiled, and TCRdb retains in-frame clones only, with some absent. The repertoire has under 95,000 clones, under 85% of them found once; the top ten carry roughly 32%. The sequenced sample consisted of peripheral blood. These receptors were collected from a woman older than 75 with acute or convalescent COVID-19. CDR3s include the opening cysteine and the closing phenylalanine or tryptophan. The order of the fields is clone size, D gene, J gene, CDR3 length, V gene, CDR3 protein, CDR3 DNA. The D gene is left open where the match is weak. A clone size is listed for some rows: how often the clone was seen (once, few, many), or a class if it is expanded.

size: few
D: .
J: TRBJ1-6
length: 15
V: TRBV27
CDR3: CASSLSGRRDSPLHF
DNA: TGTGCCAGCAGTTTATCGGGGAGGAGGGATTCACCCCTCCACTTT

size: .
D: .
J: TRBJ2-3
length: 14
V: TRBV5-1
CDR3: CASSYRTSTDTQYF
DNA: TGCGCCAGCAGCTACCGGACTAGCACAGATACGCAGTATTTT

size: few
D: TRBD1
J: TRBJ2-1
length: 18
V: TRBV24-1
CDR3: CATSDHTVGTGPWNEQFF
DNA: TGTGCCACCAGTGACCATACCGTCGGGACAGGGCCGTGGAATGAGCAGTTCTTC

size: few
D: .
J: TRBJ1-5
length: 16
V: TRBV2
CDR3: CASSRRSIQAYQPQHF
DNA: TGTGCCAGCAGTAGAAGATCCATCCAGGCTTATCAGCCCCAGCATTTT

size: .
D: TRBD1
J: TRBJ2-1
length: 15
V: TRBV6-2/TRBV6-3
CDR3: CASSYLGTDYNEQFF
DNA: TGTGCCAGCAGTTACCTAGGGACAGATTACAATGAGCAGTTCTTC

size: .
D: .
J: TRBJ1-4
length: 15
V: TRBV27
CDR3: CASSLYGSGNEKLFF
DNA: TGTGCCAGCAGTTTATATGGGAGTGGTAATGAAAAACTGTTTTTT

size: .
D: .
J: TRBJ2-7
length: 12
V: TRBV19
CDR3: CASSRQESEQYF
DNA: TGTGCCAGTAGTAGACAGGAGAGCGAGCAGTACTTC

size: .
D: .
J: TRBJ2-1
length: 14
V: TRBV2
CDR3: CASSEGLTGSVLFF
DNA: TGTGCCAGCAGTGAAGGGTTGACCGGGAGTGTTCTGTTCTTC

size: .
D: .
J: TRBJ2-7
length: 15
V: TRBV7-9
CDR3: CASSLGSGRSYEQYF
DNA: TGTGCCAGCAGCTTAGGAAGCGGTAGATCCTACGAGCAGTACTTC

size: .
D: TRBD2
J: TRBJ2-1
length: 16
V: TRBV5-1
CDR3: CASSLGTSGSYNEQFF
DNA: TGCGCCAGCAGCCTAGGGACTAGCGGGAGTTACAATGAGCAGTTCTTC

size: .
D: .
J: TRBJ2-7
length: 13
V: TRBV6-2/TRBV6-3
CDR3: CASSERWPFEQYF
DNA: TGTGCCAGCAGTGAGCGATGGCCCTTCGAGCAGTACTTC

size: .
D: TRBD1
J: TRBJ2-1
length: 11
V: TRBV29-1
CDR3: CSSTGGREQFF
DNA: TGCAGCTCTACAGGGGGCAGAGAGCAGTTCTTC

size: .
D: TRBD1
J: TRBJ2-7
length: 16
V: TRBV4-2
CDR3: CASSQEAGRGRHEQYF
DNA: TGTGCCAGCAGCCAAGAAGCGGGCAGGGGGCGTCACGAGCAGTACTTC

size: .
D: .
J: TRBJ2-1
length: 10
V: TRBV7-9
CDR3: CASRRGEQFF
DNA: TGTGCCAGCAGAAGAGGTGAGCAGTTCTTC

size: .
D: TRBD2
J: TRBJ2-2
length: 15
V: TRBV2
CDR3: CATEVGTSRTGELFF
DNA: TGTGCCACCGAGGTAGGGACTAGCAGAACCGGGGAGCTGTTTTTT

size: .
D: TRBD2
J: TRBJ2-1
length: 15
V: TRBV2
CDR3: CASSRLAAPYNEQFF
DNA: TGTGCCAGCAGCCGACTAGCGGCCCCCTACAATGAGCAGTTCTTC

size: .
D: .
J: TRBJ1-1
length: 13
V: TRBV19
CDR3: CASSPQGNTEAFF
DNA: TGTGCCAGTAGTCCCCAGGGGAACACTGAAGCTTTCTTT

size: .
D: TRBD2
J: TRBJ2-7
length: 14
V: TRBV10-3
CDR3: CAISVTSGSNEQYF
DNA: TGTGCCATCAGTGTAACTAGCGGGAGTAACGAGCAGTACTTC

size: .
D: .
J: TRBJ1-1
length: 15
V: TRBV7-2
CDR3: CASSLGGYTSTEAFF
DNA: TGTGCCAGCAGCTTAGGAGGCTATACGAGCACTGAAGCTTTCTTT

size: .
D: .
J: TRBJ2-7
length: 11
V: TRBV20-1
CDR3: CSARRVHEQYF
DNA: TGCAGTGCCCGCAGGGTCCACGAGCAGTACTTC

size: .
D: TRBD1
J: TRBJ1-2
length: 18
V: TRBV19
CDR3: CASSSRVTHPPTGYGYTF
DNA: TGTGCCAGTAGTTCCAGGGTCACCCATCCCCCGACAGGGTATGGCTACACCTTC

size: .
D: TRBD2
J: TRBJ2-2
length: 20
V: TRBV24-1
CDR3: CATSDPGTSGRALLTGELFF
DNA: TGTGCCACCAGTGATCCCGGGACTAGCGGGAGGGCCTTGTTGACCGGGGAGCTGTTTTTT

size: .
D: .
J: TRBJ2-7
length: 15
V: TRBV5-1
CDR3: CASSLGSGEGREQYF
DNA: TGCGCCAGCAGCTTAGGGTCGGGAGAGGGGCGGGAGCAGTACTTC

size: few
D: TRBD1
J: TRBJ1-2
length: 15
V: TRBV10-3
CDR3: CAISERTGDHYGYTF
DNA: TGTGCCATCAGTGAACGGACAGGGGACCACTATGGCTACACCTTC

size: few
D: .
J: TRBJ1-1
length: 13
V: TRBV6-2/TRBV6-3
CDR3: CASSYRGNTEAFF
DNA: TGTGCCAGCAGTTATCGGGGGAACACTGAAGCTTTCTTT

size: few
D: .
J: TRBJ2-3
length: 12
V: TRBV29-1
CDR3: CSGLLNTDTQYF
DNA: TGCAGCGGGTTACTCAACACAGATACGCAGTATTTT

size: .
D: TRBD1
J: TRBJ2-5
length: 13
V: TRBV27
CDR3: CASSPRQGETQYF
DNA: TGTGCCAGCAGTCCTAGACAGGGTGAGACCCAGTACTTC